The rows below give T cell receptor beta chains drawn from one sample of a study of shared clonotypes between healthy human individuals. Clones were read by immunoSEQ multiplex PCR, and TCRdb kept only the in-frame ones, dropping some. The data hold about 2.1 million clones, with just under 95% observed a single time. The sample was naive CD8+ T cells from PBMCs. Receptors originate from a man in his late teens or twenties in good health. Some clones in this sample may be carry-over from other donors' samples. The CDR3 runs from the conserved cysteine through the conserved F or W.

j_gene,v_gene,CDR3aa
TRBJ2-1,TRBV4-3,CASSRSIKGVYNEQFF
TRBJ2-6,TRBV4-2,CASSQGARGLGANVLTF
TRBJ2-1,TRBV5-6,CASSQGTLNEQFF
TRBJ1-5,TRBV5-6,CASSLAGRQPQHF
TRBJ2-2,TRBV15,CATKGRSNTGELFF
TRBJ1-1,TRBV7-9,CASSFGTLNTEAFF
TRBJ2-3,TRBV7-8,CASSLWTSVDTQYF
TRBJ1-2,TRBV2,CASSERDNALYGYTF
TRBJ1-2,TRBV7-9,CASSSYRASGGYTF
TRBJ2-3,TRBV5-4,CASSLAGGPSDTQYF
TRBJ2-1,TRBV11-2,CASSRGDAGVNNEQFF
TRBJ2-7,TRBV4-1,CASSQLAGAVDEQYF
TRBJ2-2,TRBV7-8,CASSLVRTTGTGELFF
TRBJ2-7,TRBV13,CASSRRGAYEQYF
TRBJ2-3,TRBV12-5,CASGRLAGGDTDTQYF
TRBJ2-7,TRBV15,CATSREGPYEQYF
TRBJ1-5,TRBV10-2,CASHDRGRVDQPQHF
TRBJ2-2,TRBV27,CASSVLPSGIAGELFF
TRBJ2-1,TRBV19,CASKPGGPYNEQFF
TRBJ2-7,TRBV6-6,CASSYGQADYEQYF
TRBJ2-5,TRBV7-9,CASSLALRRETQYF
TRBJ2-3,TRBV19,CASSIKVLAGAGDTQYF
TRBJ1-1,TRBV19,CASSNSGTGGTEAFF
TRBJ2-5,TRBV27,CASSGRLVETQYF
TRBJ2-7,TRBV4-2,CASSQVGEQYF
TRBJ2-4,TRBV7-2,CASSLIGLSSLYF
TRBJ2-1,TRBV19,CASSGSGRNEQFF
TRBJ2-3,TRBV5-4,CASSLRDYTDTQYF
TRBJ1-6,TRBV5-1,CASSLSSHGLEGPLHF
TRBJ2-4,TRBV2,CASSEWEGQGGLIAKNIQYF
TRBJ2-3,TRBV28,CASSLLAGESDTQYF
TRBJ2-2,TRBV11-2,CASSPTPSFPGELFF
TRBJ2-7,TRBV4-1,CASSQELGGGRRGEQYF
TRBJ2-7,TRBV4-1,CASSQQRLTGGPSPAYEQYF
TRBJ1-1,TRBV28,CASSPTGQGPYTEAFF
TRBJ2-7,TRBV5-6,CASSHLAGQYEQYF
TRBJ2-7,TRBV13,CASSLGPGTLREQYF
TRBJ2-7,TRBV19,CASSIDGISYEQYF
TRBJ2-7,TRBV2,CASSERNYEQYF
TRBJ2-5,TRBV4-3,CASSLGTGTDETQYF
TRBJ2-1,TRBV7-2,CASSLGYNEQFF
TRBJ2-1,TRBV6-5,CASSPAGLYNEQFF
TRBJ1-5,TRBV19,CASSWGLGSNQPQHF
TRBJ2-7,TRBV7-6,CASSPGQGAYEQYF
TRBJ1-1,TRBV27,CASSRGEVPEAFF
TRBJ1-1,TRBV4-3,CASSPWTRVEEAFF
TRBJ1-1,TRBV7-8,CATTGRLNTEAFF
TRBJ2-5,TRBV4-1,CASSQDSTGETQYF
TRBJ2-7,TRBV27,CASSFGNEQYF
TRBJ2-1,TRBV20-1,CSARVNPGRVF
TRBJ2-6,TRBV5-1,CASSLEGPSGANVLTF
TRBJ1-5,TRBV19,CASSAADSDQPQHF
TRBJ2-3,TRBV28,CASIRRDRGKTDTQYF
TRBJ1-2,TRBV28,CASSTGGLYDGYTF
TRBJ2-1,TRBV9,CASSVEGHRGLNEQFF
TRBJ2-1,TRBV11-2,CASSLYSRDKYNEQFF
TRBJ1-6,TRBV6-5,CASSNRGHSNSPLHF